The 24 T cell receptor beta chains given below trace back to one sample, sequenced in a study of T cells in tuberculosis. Time point meaning: new active TB diagnosis, blood taken before or within 7 days of starting treatment. The table came from immunoSEQ multiplex PCR; TCRdb's copy has only in-frame clones and leaves some out. Counted here are 25,000 to 30,000 clones, 92% occurring once; the ten biggest clones make up around 7%. The sample in question was PBMCs, obtained at tuberculosis diagnosis. These receptors all stem from an adult with tuberculosis.

The CDR3 protein is CASSILGDFYEQYF. The CDR3 DNA reads as TGTGCCAGTAGTATTTTGGGGGACTTCTACGAGCAGTACTTC. V is TRBV19 and J is TRBJ2-7; D might be TRBD2 (6 bases). Germline CDR1 LNHDA, CDR2 SQIVND (reference sequence). The CDR3 spans 14 residues. The ends were cut back, 3 bases at V and 3 bases at J, with 12 bases in the middle.

This clone appeared once. The chain has TRBV7-8 and TRBJ2-7; tentatively, D is TRBD2 (6 bases). This CDR3 comprises 13 residues. Germline CDR1 and CDR2: SGHVS and FQNEAQ. Trimming took off 5 bases at V and 0 bases at J, with 8 bases between the two ends. CDR3 protein: CASSAGLSYEQYF. CDR3 DNA sequence: TGTGCCAGCAGCGCGGGACTCTCCTACGAGCAGTACTTC.

The chain joins TRBV13 to TRBJ2-7; the match to TRBD2 covers 9 bases. CDR3 length: 13 residues. Germline CDR1 PRHDT, CDR2 FYEKMQ (reference sequence). After removal of 7 bases from V and 6 bases from J, the junction contained 7 bases not matched to a gene. CDR3 coding DNA: TGTGCCAGCAACAAGCGGGGGGAAGTCGAGCAGTACTTC. It translates to CASNKRGEVEQYF.

The J gene is TRBJ2-3, the V gene TRBV11-2; D is undetermined. CDR1 is SGHAT, CDR2 FQNNGV, per germline. V was shortened by 1 base and J by 4 bases, with 9 bases between the two germline ends. There are 14 residues in the CDR3. The CDR3 region is CASSLVFRADTQYF. CDR3 DNA: TGTGCCAGCAGCTTAGTCTTTCGGGCAGATACGCAGTATTTT. Drawing the rest from reference TRBV11-2 and TRBJ2-3, the complete variable domain is EAGVAQSPRYKIIEKRQSVAFWCNPISGHATLYWYQQILGQGPKLLIQFQNNGVVDDSQLPKDRFSAERLKGVDSTLKIQPAKLEDSAVYLCASSLVFRADTQYFGPGTRLTVL.

This chain uses TRBV5-5 with TRBJ1-5; D call uncertain. The germline V gene encodes CDR1 SGHKS and CDR2 YYEKEE (reference sequence). Trimming shortened V by 1 base and J by 3 bases, and 14 bases separated the two germline ends. The CDR3 contains 16 residues. CDR3: CASSLFPGMVNQPQHF. The CDR3 coding sequence is TGTGCCAGCAGCTTGTTCCCGGGGATGGTCAATCAGCCCCAGCATTTT. The full variable domain, completed using reference TRBV5-5 and TRBJ1-5, is DAGVTQSPTHLIKTRGQQVTLRCSPISGHKSVSWYQQVLGQGPQFIFQYYEKEERGRGNFPDRFSARQFPNYSSELNVNALLLGDSALYLCASSLFPGMVNQPQHFGDGTRLSIL.

This clone appeared once. This chain joins TRBV5-8 and TRBJ2-2; TRBD1 matches at 9 bases. CDR1 SGHTS and CDR2 YDEGEE come from the germline V gene. V gave up 1 base and J gave up 7 bases; unmatched junction bases: 8. This CDR3 comprises 16 residues. The DNA for the CDR3 is TGTGCCAGCAGCTTGACCTCCGGGACAGGGTACGGGGAGCTGTTTTTT. Translation gives CASSLTSGTGYGELFF.

This rearrangement joins TRBV19 to TRBJ2-7, with a possible D match to TRBD2 (6 bases). The germline V gene encodes CDR1 LNHDA and CDR2 SQIVND (reference sequence). This CDR3 has 13 residues. V lost 5 bases, J lost 5 bases, and 13 bases lay in between. CDR3 nucleotide sequence: TGTGCCAGTAGTCCCAGGACGGGGGACGAGCAGTACTTC. This encodes CASSPRTGDEQYF.

This chain joins TRBV5-8 and TRBJ1-2; no clear D gene. V shed 4 bases and J shed 4 bases, with 14 bases lying between them. The CDR3 contains 14 residues. Germline V CDR1 and CDR2: SGHTS, YDEGEE. CDR3 nucleotides: TGTGCCAGCAGCCATACGCACAGTCCCTATGGCTACACCTTC. This gives the protein CASSHTHSPYGYTF.

The rearrangement uses TRBV15 and TRBJ2-7; TRBD2 matches 9 bases. Per the germline V gene, CDR1 is LNHNV and CDR2 is YYDKDF (reference sequence). Trimming removed 6 bases from V and 0 bases from J; junction bases left unmatched: 9. The CDR3 extends over 16 amino acids. CDR3 residues: CATRAGGTQNSYEQYF. The CDR3 DNA reads as TGTGCCACCAGGGCGGGAGGGACCCAGAACTCCTACGAGCAGTACTTC. Supplemented by reference TRBV15 and TRBJ2-7, the full variable domain reads DAMVIQNPRYQVTQFGKPVTLSCSQTLNHNVMYWYQQKSSQAPKLLFHYYDKDFNNEADTPDNFQSRRPNTSFCFLDIRSPGLGDTAMYLCATRAGGTQNSYEQYFGPGTRLTVT.

The sample holds one count of this clone. DNA for the CDR3: TGTGCCAGCAGTCTGGGACAGGGGTTGGGCTATGGCTACACCTTC. Protein: CASSLGQGLGYGYTF. V and J are TRBV6-6 and TRBJ1-2; 10 nucleotides agree with TRBD1. Germline-derived CDR1 and CDR2 are MNHNY and SVGAGI (reference sequence). The CDR3 sequence is 15 residues long. J lost 4 bases, V lost 5 bases, and 7 bases had no gene match.

This clone was seen once. At one of its ends the junction is not consistent with the germline gene, which may arise from a read error. V is TRBV10-3 and J is TRBJ1-2; 7 positions match TRBD1. CDR3 size: 13 residues. The germline V gene encodes CDR1 ENHRY and CDR2 SYGVKD. CDR3 in DNA: TGTGCCGTCAGCAGGGGGAAACTCTATGGCTACACCTTC. Its protein is CAVSRGKLYGYTF.

V usage is TRBV29-1 and J usage is TRBJ2-3; 7 nucleotides match TRBD1. The CDR3 totals 15 residues. The junction had 12 bases not matched to a gene; V was cut back by 6 bases and J by 3 bases. From germline, CDR1 is SQVTM and CDR2 ANQGSEA. CDR3 loop: CSVESGQRETDTQYF. The CDR3 DNA sequence: TGCAGCGTCGAATCGGGACAGCGCGAAACAGATACGCAGTATTTT.

The V gene is TRBV27, the J gene TRBJ1-2; weak D call: TRBD1 (5 bases). Between the trimmed V and J ends, which lost 2 bases and 2 bases, there was a span of 9 bases. This CDR3 contains 14 residues. Per the germline V gene, CDR1 is MNHEY and CDR2 is SMNVEV (reference sequence). As DNA, the CDR3 is TGTGCCAGCAGTTTAAACAGGCTGAACTATGGCTACACCTTC. It yields the protein CASSLNRLNYGYTF.

This chain joins TRBV6-5 and TRBJ2-7, with TRBD1 identical over 9 bases. Per germline, CDR1 MNHEY and CDR2 SVGAGI. V dropped 7 bases and J dropped 4; count of bases not matched to a gene: 11. This CDR3 is built from 15 residues. The CDR3 region is CASIYRQGGLYEQYF. DNA of the CDR3: TGTGCCAGCATCTACCGACAGGGGGGACTTTACGAGCAGTACTTC.

This chain connects TRBV5-4 to TRBJ2-3; D is uncertain. The CDR3 has 14 residues. Trimming stripped 1 base from V and 0 bases from J, with 6 bases between. In germline, CDR1 is SGHNT, CDR2 YYREEE (reference sequence). CDR3 sequence: CASSLRESTDTQYF. CDR3 sequence (DNA): TGTGCCAGCAGCTTGAGAGAAAGCACAGATACGCAGTATTTT.

The V gene is TRBV6-6, the J gene TRBJ2-7, with a possible D match to TRBD1 (5 bases). CDR1 and CDR2 from the germline V gene are MNHNY and SVGAGI (reference sequence). V lost 3 bases and J lost 0, with 9 bases in between. The CDR3 is 14 residues long. CDR3 sequence (DNA): TGTGCCAGCAGTTATCAGGGTATCTCCTACGAGCAGTACTTC. This encodes CASSYQGISYEQYF.

This rearrangement joins TRBV11-2 to TRBJ1-2, with D uncertain. Germline CDR1 and CDR2: SGHAT and FQNNGV. Trimming cost V 0 bases and J 0 bases, with 8 bases left between them. This CDR3 is built from 15 residues. Here the CDR3 reads CASSLEYGSNYGYTF. CDR3 in DNA: TGTGCCAGCAGCTTAGAGTACGGGTCTAACTATGGCTACACCTTC.

The V and J genes are TRBV5-6 and TRBJ1-3, with a tentative D call TRBD1 (6 bases). Looked up from germline, CDR1 is SGHDT and CDR2 is YYEEEE. V lost 1 base and J 1 base, leaving 18 bases between the germline ends. This CDR3 region has 18 residues. As DNA, the CDR3 is TGTGCCAGCAGCTTGAAAAACAGGGAGAGAATTTCTGGAAACACCATATATTTT. The encoded protein is CASSLKNRERISGNTIYF.

The genes are TRBV5-8 and TRBJ2-5; 7 nucleotides match TRBD1. CDR3 length equals 14 residues. J gave up 5 bases and V 3 bases, and 7 bases lay outside the gene matches. The V gene's germline CDR1 is SGHTS and CDR2 YDEGEE. CDR3 amino acids: CASSSLQGLETQYF. Here the CDR3 DNA reads TGTGCCAGCAGCTCGCTACAGGGGCTGGAGACCCAGTACTTC.

The chain links TRBV28 to TRBJ1-5; D not certain. V gave up 3 bases and J gave up 7 bases, with 4 bases separating them. Germline loops: CDR1 MDHEN, CDR2 SYDVKM. The CDR3 totals 11 residues. The CDR3 here is CASSFRQPQHF. CDR3 DNA sequence: TGTGCCAGCAGTTTCCGGCAGCCCCAGCATTTT.

The genes are TRBV2 and TRBJ2-3; TRBD1 is a possible D gene (5 bases). The CDR3 length is 15 residues. V was shortened by 0 bases and J by 0 bases, with 7 bases between the two germline ends. Germline lookup yields CDR1 SNHLY and CDR2 FYNNEI. CDR3 in DNA: TGTGCCAGCAGTGAAGCGGGGCTAAGCACAGATACGCAGTATTTT. Translating it yields CASSEAGLSTDTQYF. The variable domain in full, with the rest retrieved from reference TRBV2 and TRBJ2-3, is EPEVTQTPSHQVTQMGQEVILRCVPISNHLYFYWYRQILGQKVEFLVSFYNNEISEKSEIFDDQFSVERPDGSNFTLKIRSTKLEDSAMYFCASSEAGLSTDTQYFGPGTRLTVL.

V usage is TRBV4-1 and J usage is TRBJ2-5, with TRBD1 identical over 9 bases. The CDR3 is 16 residues long. Germline CDR1 and CDR2: MGHRA and YSYEKL. Trimming took 0 bases from V and 5 from J; bases not matched to a gene: 7. This chain's CDR3 is CASSQEGDRVWETQYF. The CDR3 region has the DNA TGCGCCAGCAGCCAAGAAGGGGACAGGGTCTGGGAGACCCAGTACTTC.

DNA for the CDR3: TGCAGCGTTCGCCAGGGCTCCTACAATGAGCAGTTCTTC. The encoded protein is CSVRQGSYNEQFF. V usage is TRBV29-1 and J usage is TRBJ2-1, with TRBD1 as a possible D gene (5 bases). The CDR3 covers 13 residues. The V end lost 5 bases, the J end lost 0 bases, and 8 bases lay between the germline ends. Per the germline V gene, CDR1 is SQVTM and CDR2 is ANQGSEA.

This clone is a singleton in its sample. The chain has TRBV7-7 and TRBJ2-7; 12 bases agree with TRBD2. This CDR3 has 14 amino acids. Germline CDR1 SSHAT, CDR2 FNYEAQ (reference sequence). V dropped 5 bases and J dropped 6; count of bases not matched to a gene: 5. The CDR3 coding sequence is TGTGCCAGCAGCCCAGGACTAGCGGGAACCGAGCAGTACTTC. Encoded protein: CASSPGLAGTEQYF.